A single sample is the source of the 24 T cell receptor beta chains below, sequenced in a study of blood T cells in healthy people across ages. Combining a sample-barcoded 5' primer with a J-beta primer mix, a second PCR ran for 7 to 11 cycles. Using its own MiXCR run on the 5' RACE reads, TCRdb lists one record per CDR3 protein. The profile shows under 2 million distinct CDR3 sequences, roughly 32% of them singletons. The sequenced material came from blood. The source is a woman in her twenties or thirties in good health.

This clonotype has just a few counts. The chain is built from TRBV5-1 and TRBJ2-1; 9 bases map to TRBD2. The junction had 21 bases not matched to a gene; V was cut back by 4 bases and J by 4 bases. Germline V gene lookup returns CDR1 SGHRS and CDR2 YFSETQ. The CDR3 is 20 amino acids. CDR3: CASSPIPRGSRLAEYNEQFF. The DNA of the CDR3 is TGCGCCAGCAGCCCTATCCCCAGGGGGTCGCGACTAGCGGAGTACAATGAGCAGTTCTTC. Supplemented by reference TRBV5-1 and TRBJ2-1, the full variable domain reads KAGVTQTPRYLIKTRGQQVTLSCSPISGHRSVSWYQQTPGQGLQFLFEYFSETQRNKGNFPGRFSGRQFSNSRSEMNVSTLELGDSALYLCASSPIPRGSRLAEYNEQFFGPGTRLTVL.

The chain recombines TRBV20-1 with TRBJ1-4; the D gene is possibly TRBD1 (5 bases). This CDR3 region has 14 residues. The V end lost 5 bases, the J end lost 5 bases, and 15 bases lay between the germline ends. Germline V gives CDR1 DFQATT, CDR2 SNEGSKA (reference sequence). The CDR3 region is CSAPQAGPNEKLFF. CDR3 in DNA: TGCAGTGCTCCACAGGCGGGACCGAATGAAAAACTGTTTTTT.

A few counts support this clonotype. Since a much larger clone is just one base distant, this may be a read error. As DNA, the CDR3 is TGTGTCAGCAGCGGCCAGGGGCGCTATGGCTACACCTTC. It codes for CVSSGQGRYGYTF. The V call is TRBV7-2, the J call TRBJ1-2, with D possibly matching TRBD1 (6 bases). The CDR3 is made up of 13 amino acids. Germline CDR1 reads SGHTA; CDR2 reads FQGNSA.

The chain uses TRBV5-1 and TRBJ1-2; D gene ambiguous. The CDR3 has 15 amino acids. Germline CDR1 SGHRS, CDR2 YFSETQ. The germline V and J ends were trimmed by 0 bases and 7 bases, with 16 bases remaining between them. The CDR3 nucleotides read TGCGCCAGCAGCTTGGTTCTAGCAACCAAAGGTGGCTACACCTTC. Its protein is CASSLVLATKGGYTF.

This clonotype showed up just a few times. A much more abundant neighbour one base away suggests this may be a read error. The chain combines TRBV4-1 with TRBJ2-6; TRBD1 might be the D (5 bases). Per germline, CDR1 MGHRA and CDR2 YSYEKL. This CDR3 is 15 amino acids long. The CDR3 spells CASSQAHTGANILTF. CDR3 nucleotide sequence: TGCGCCAGCAGCCAAGCACACACTGGGGCCAACATCCTGACTTTC.

The chain recombines TRBV4-1 with TRBJ2-1; TRBD2 agrees at 8 bases. Per germline, CDR1 MGHRA and CDR2 YSYEKL. V lost 2 bases and J lost 6; bases outside the gene matches: 3. This CDR3 has 14 amino acids. The CDR3 region has the DNA TGCGCCAGCAGCCAATTAGCGGGACCCAATGAGCAGTTCTTC. Protein: CASSQLAGPNEQFF.

The V gene is TRBV6-1, the J gene TRBJ2-6; 8 bases are shared with TRBD1. Germline assignment: CDR1 MNHNS and CDR2 SASEGT. Trimming removed 6 bases from V and 4 bases from J; junction bases left unmatched: 8. This CDR3 spans 16 amino acids. The CDR3: CASRNLTGAGANVLTF. CDR3 DNA: TGTGCCAGCAGGAACCTGACAGGGGCCGGGGCCAACGTCCTGACTTTC.

A word on this clonotype: Germline is not matched at one junction end, which may reflect a read error. The V call is TRBV5-1, the J call TRBJ2-2, with D uncertain. Germline assignment: CDR1 SGHRS and CDR2 YFSETQ. There are 14 residues in the CDR3. The CDR3 DNA sequence: TGCGCCGGCAGCTTAGGCGCCGGACCCGGGGAGCTGTTTTTT. Protein product: CAGSLGAGPGELFF.

This clonotype was found many times. V gene TRBV4-1 combines with J gene TRBJ2-3, with 8 positions matching TRBD1. In germline, CDR1 is MGHRA, CDR2 YSYEKL. The CDR3 is made up of 14 amino acids. The J segment lost 4 bases and the V segment lost 0 bases, leaving 0 bases of the junction unmatched. The chain's CDR3 is CASSQETGADTQYF. CDR3 sequence (DNA): TGCGCCAGCAGCCAAGAGACAGGGGCAGATACGCAGTATTTT.

The rearrangement uses TRBV6-6 and TRBJ1-6; 7 bases match TRBD1. J gave up 16 bases and V 0 bases, and 6 bases lay outside the gene matches. The germline gives CDR1 MNHNY, CDR2 SVGAGI (reference sequence). The CDR3 extends over 13 amino acids. The CDR3 nucleotides read TGTGCCAGCAGTTACTCGTCCACAGGGGTACTCCACTTT. Its protein product is CASSYSSTGVLHF.

V gene TRBV20-1 combines with J gene TRBJ1-2; 7 positions match TRBD1. The CDR3 is 14 residues long. Germline V CDR1 and CDR2: DFQATT, SNEGSKA (reference sequence). The V gene end was trimmed by 5 bases and the J gene end by 4 bases; junction bases not matched to a gene: 10. The CDR3 region is CSAPHRDSSYGYTF. The CDR3 DNA reads TGCAGTGCTCCCCATCGGGACAGCAGCTATGGCTACACCTTC.

Of note for this clonotype: At one end the junction does not follow the germline gene, possibly because of a read error. The chain uses TRBV3-1 and TRBJ2-3, with TRBD2 identical over 10 bases. The CDR3 consists of 17 residues. Germline-derived CDR1 and CDR2 are LGHDT and YNNKEL (reference sequence). The DNA of the CDR3 is TGTGCCAGCAGCCAAGACGTAGCGGGGGGCAACACAGGTACGCAGTATTTT. It specifies CASSQDVAGGNTGTQYF.

In its sample, this clonotype was seen many times. The chain is built from TRBV12-3 or TRBV12-4 and TRBJ2-5; D is perhaps TRBD1 or TRBD2 (5 bases each). Trimming left V 5 bases short and J 2 bases short, with 9 bases between. This CDR3 has 13 amino acids. This chain's CDR3 is CASSTGRQETQYF. CDR3 nucleotide sequence: TGTGCCAGCAGTACGGGACGGCAAGAGACCCAGTACTTC.

This CDR3 is CASSPRQGYPPLHF. The DNA of the CDR3 is TGTGCCAGCAGTCCACGACAGGGGTATCCACCCCTCCACTTT. The chain is built from TRBV27 and TRBJ1-6, with 8 bases fitting TRBD1. The germline V gene has CDR1 MNHEY and CDR2 SMNVEV (reference sequence). V trimming: 5 bases; J trimming: 11 bases; junction bases outside the gene matches: 8. This CDR3 comprises 14 residues.

This clonotype was detected a few times. The rearrangement links TRBV5-6 to TRBJ2-5; no definite D call. The CDR3 covers 14 residues. Trimming shortened V by 0 bases and J by 0 bases, and 6 bases separated the two germline ends. Germline loops: CDR1 SGHDT, CDR2 YYEEEE. For the CDR3, the DNA is TGTGCCAGCAGCTTGGAACAGAACCAAGAGACCCAGTACTTC. Translation: CASSLEQNQETQYF.

This clonotype was counted only a few times. The rearrangement joins TRBV4-2 to TRBJ1-1; a possible D gene is TRBD1 (5 bases). V lost 0 bases and J lost 1, with 12 bases in between. Germline V gene lookup returns CDR1 LGHNA and CDR2 YNFKEQ. The CDR3 has 16 amino acids. The CDR3 here is CASSQDPRDGNTEAFF. CDR3 coding DNA: TGTGCCAGCAGCCAAGATCCCCGGGACGGGAACACTGAAGCTTTCTTT.

The table lists this clonotype with a few counts. This chain connects TRBV10-3 to TRBJ2-1, with 11 bases matching TRBD1. The length of the CDR3 is 14 residues. J gave up 0 bases and V 11 bases, and 3 bases lay outside the gene matches. Germline V CDR1 and CDR2: ENHRY, SYGVKD. DNA for the CDR3: TGTGCCGTCGGGACAGGGGGCTCCTACAATGAGCAGTTCTTC. Residues: CAVGTGGSYNEQFF.

The rearrangement uses TRBV4-1 and TRBJ2-5, with 8 positions matching TRBD1. TRBJ2-7 explains the end of the DNA better; the J call may be wrong. Germline V gene sequence: CDR1 MGHRA, CDR2 YSYEKL. The CDR3 runs 15 residues. The DNA of the CDR3 is TGCGCCAGCAGCCTCGGCAGGGGGCCGTGGTACGAGCAGTACTTC. It translates to CASSLGRGPWYEQYF.

V is TRBV18 and J is TRBJ2-5, with 8 bases that match TRBD2. Trimming at V came to 2 bases and at J to 3 bases, leaving 5 bases not matched to a gene. The CDR3 has 15 amino acids. CDR1 and CDR2 (germline): KGHSH, LQKENI. The CDR3 nucleotides read TGTGCCAGCTCACCAATAGCGGGGCGCGAAGAGACCCAGTACTTC. This codes for CASSPIAGREETQYF.

About this clonotype: Its ends do not fully match the called genes, so a read error is possible. The chain uses TRBV6-2 or TRBV6-3 and TRBJ1-5, with a possible D match to TRBD1 (6 bases). Germline CDR1 reads MNHEY; CDR2 reads SVGEGT. This CDR3 contains 16 residues. The CDR3: CAGSFGSRGTGQPQHF. The CDR3 DNA is TGTGCCGGCAGTTTCGGGTCCAGGGGTACGGGTCAGCCCCAGCATTTT.

The chain carries TRBV20-1 and TRBJ2-3, with 14 bases identical to TRBD2. Germline CDR1 DFQATT, CDR2 SNEGSKA (reference sequence). The CDR3 loop spans 15 amino acids. V was pared by 4 bases and J by 11 bases, with 11 bases of the junction left unmatched. The CDR3 DNA follows: TGCAGTGCTAATAGACTAGCGGGAGGGCCATTCAGGCAGTATTTT. The encoded protein is CSANRLAGGPFRQYF.

V usage is TRBV9 and J usage is TRBJ2-1, with TRBD1 matching 9 bases. CDR1 and CDR2 (germline): SGDLS, YYNGEE. The CDR3 extends over 16 amino acids. Trimming took 4 bases from V and 2 from J; bases not matched to a gene: 7. CDR3 sequence (DNA): TGTGCCAGCAGCCAAGGATGGGACAGGGCCTACAATGAGCAGTTCTTC. Its translation is CASSQGWDRAYNEQFF. Based on the CDR3 plus reference TRBV9 and TRBJ2-1, the full variable domain is DSGVTQTPKHLITATGQRVTLRCSPRSGDLSVYWYQQSLDQGLQFLIQYYNGEERAKGNILERFSAQQFPDLHSELNLSSLELGDSALYFCASSQGWDRAYNEQFFGPGTRLTVL.

The rearrangement joins TRBV6-5 to TRBJ2-2; 8 nucleotides align to TRBD1. V lost 0 bases to trimming and J lost 4 bases; unmatched junction nucleotides: 4. This CDR3 has 16 residues. Germline V gene data show CDR1 as MNHEY and CDR2 as SVGAGI. This CDR3 is CASSYSTGQGTGELFF. CDR3 nucleotides: TGTGCCAGCAGTTACTCGACCGGACAGGGCACCGGGGAGCTGTTTTTT.

This chain uses TRBV6-1 with TRBJ2-5; possibly TRBD2 for D (6 bases). CDR3 length: 15 amino acids. Trimming left V 3 bases short and J 2 bases short, with 13 bases between. Germline lookup yields CDR1 MNHNS and CDR2 SASEGT. The CDR3: CASSDRGGEQETQYF. The CDR3 DNA is TGTGCCAGCAGTGATCGGGGCGGGGAGCAAGAGACCCAGTACTTC.